This TCR beta chain was recorded in a study of blood T cell repertoires in COVID-19 (dated by TCRdb to 2020 to 2021). About the study as a whole: Collaborator samples came from the United States, Italy and Spain and covered acute and convalescent phases of COVID-19. The samples were drawn from two sources: the first 160 participants of the ongoing ImmuneRACE study, and over 950 subjects contributed by 6 global collaborators. The material from the prospective study consisted of cDNA or gDNA derived from T cells, B-cell-depleted T cells, or PBMCs. The sample metadata nearly always contained a de-identified subject ID, COVID-19 status, age in years and sex. The repertoires were made available in a free public database intended to serve as a resource for research on the immune response to SARS-CoV-2. Where available, HLA class I and class II types were taken from metadata supplied by the sample provider and were not determined by assay-based typing. Deeply sampled blood TCRbeta repertoires from subjects exposed to, actively infected with, or recovered from COVID-19 were included in the dataset.

The CDR3 has 11 amino acids, counting the end cysteine and phenylalanine. Only CDR3 DNA remains: 33 bases, in frame from the first base. The germline V gene (reference sequence) yields GTSNPN for CDR1 and SVGIG for CDR2. At the junction V is shortened by 5 bases and J by 4 bases, with 8 bases in between. This clone was found a few times. Its binding antigen is unknown. No base quality values were provided; no much bigger clone lies one nucleotide off. Points the paper makes about the study in general: The quantity of clinical and demographic metadata differed by source and by participant and was supplied without curation.

Participants in the prospective study were enrolled through a virtual design, were aged about 18 to 89 years, and lived in some 24 United States geographic areas. Cohort assignment in the prospective study relied on participant-reported clinical history from a screening survey and a study questionnaire. Recovered participants in ImmuneRACE Cohort 3 were defined as having two consecutive negative NP/OP PCR tests, clearance from a healthcare professional, or resolution of symptoms. In the prospective study, whole blood, serum and a nasopharyngeal or oropharyngeal swab were collected from each participant by mobile phlebotomists. Participants in the prospective study had the option to provide additional blood draws and questionnaires over an approximately two-month period. Before DNA extraction, prospective study blood samples were shipped either frozen or at room temperature. TCRbeta CDR3 regions were amplified from genomic DNA using the immunoSEQ Assay, a bias-controlled multiplex PCR. From the authors' description of their analysis: The number of nucleated cells in each sample was estimated by amplification of reference gene primers within the assay. Sequence reads were collapsed and filtered to measure the absolute abundance of every unique TCRbeta CDR3 rearrangement. For each sample, productive Simpson clonality was calculated by taking the square root of Simpson's diversity index across productive rearrangements. TCRdb retrieved this table from immuneACCESS and kept in-frame rearrangements only. Not all clones are present; in checked studies, unresolved V genes account for under half, and no reason is known for the remainder. The DNA gave D and trimming, while V, J and clone size come from that table. The sample table records 250,000 to 400,000 clones; 70% to 90% of these occur just once. The leading ten clones occupy approximately 5.3% of the sample.

Material for sequencing was PBMCs or T cells enriched from blood (not recorded which). The chain joins TRBV30 to TRBJ1-1, with no confidently assigned D gene. This TCR derives from a woman aged 25-40 years who had recovered from COVID-19. The DNA sequence follows: TGTGCCTGGGCGGGGAGCACTGAAGCTTTCTTT. The translation is CAWAGSTEAFF.